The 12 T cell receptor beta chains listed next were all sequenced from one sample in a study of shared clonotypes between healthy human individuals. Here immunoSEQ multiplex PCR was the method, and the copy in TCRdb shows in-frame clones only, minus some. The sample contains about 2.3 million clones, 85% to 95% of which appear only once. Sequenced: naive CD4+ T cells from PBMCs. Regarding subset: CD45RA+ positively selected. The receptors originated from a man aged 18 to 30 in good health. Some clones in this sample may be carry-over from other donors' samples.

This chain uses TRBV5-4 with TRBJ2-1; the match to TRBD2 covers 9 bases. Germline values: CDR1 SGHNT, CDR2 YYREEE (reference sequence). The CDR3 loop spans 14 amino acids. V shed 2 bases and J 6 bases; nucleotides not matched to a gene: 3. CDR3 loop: CASSLRTSVNEQFF. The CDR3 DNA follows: TGTGCCAGCAGCTTACGGACTAGCGTCAATGAGCAGTTCTTC. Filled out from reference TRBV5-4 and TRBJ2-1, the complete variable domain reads ETGVTQSPTHLIKTRGQQVTLRCSSQSGHNTVSWYQQALGQGPQFIFQYYREEENGRGNFPPRFSGLQFPNYSSELNVNALELDDSALYLCASSLRTSVNEQFFGPGTRLTVL.

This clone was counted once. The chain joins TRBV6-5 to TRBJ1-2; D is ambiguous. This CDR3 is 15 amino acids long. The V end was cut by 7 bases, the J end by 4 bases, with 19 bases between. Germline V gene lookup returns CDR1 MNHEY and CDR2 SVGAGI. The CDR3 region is CASKEVVGGRYGYTF. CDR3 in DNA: TGTGCCAGCAAAGAGGTGGTGGGCGGACGCTATGGCTACACCTTC.

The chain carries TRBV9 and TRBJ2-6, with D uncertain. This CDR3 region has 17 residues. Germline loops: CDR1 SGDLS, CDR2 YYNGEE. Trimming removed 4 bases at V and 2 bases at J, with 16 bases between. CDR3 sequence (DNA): TGTGCCAGCAGCAATCCCGTCGCTGGGGCTGGGGCCAACGTCCTGACTTTC. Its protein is CASSNPVAGAGANVLTF.

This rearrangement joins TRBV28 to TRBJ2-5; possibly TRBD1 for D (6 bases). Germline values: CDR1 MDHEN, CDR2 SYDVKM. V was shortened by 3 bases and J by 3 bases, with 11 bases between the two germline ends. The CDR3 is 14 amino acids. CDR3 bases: TGTGCCAGCAGTTTCAGGGGACCGAAAGAGACCCAGTACTTC. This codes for CASSFRGPKETQYF.

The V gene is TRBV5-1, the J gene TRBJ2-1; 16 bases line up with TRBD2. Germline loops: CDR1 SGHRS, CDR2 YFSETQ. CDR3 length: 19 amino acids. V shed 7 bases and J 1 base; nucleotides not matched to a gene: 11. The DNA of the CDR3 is TGCGCCAGCGTAGGTCTGGGACTAGCGGGAGGGACATCCTACAATGAGCAGTTCTTC. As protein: CASVGLGLAGGTSYNEQFF.

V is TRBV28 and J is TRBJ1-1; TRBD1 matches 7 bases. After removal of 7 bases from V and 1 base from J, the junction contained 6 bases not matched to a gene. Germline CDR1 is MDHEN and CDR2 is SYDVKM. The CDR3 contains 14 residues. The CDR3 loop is CASMVSGGNTEAFF. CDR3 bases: TGTGCCAGCATGGTGTCAGGGGGGAACACTGAAGCTTTCTTT.

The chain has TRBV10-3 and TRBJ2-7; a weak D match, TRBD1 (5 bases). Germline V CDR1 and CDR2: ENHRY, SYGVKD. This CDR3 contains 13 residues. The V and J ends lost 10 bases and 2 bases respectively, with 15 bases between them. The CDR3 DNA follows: TGTGCCACCGCCCCCGCAGGGACCTACGAGCAGTACTTC. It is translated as CATAPAGTYEQYF.

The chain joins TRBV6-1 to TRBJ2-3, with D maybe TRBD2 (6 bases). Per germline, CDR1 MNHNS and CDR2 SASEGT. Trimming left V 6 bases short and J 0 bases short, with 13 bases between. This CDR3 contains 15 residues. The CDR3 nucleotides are TGTGCCAGCAGCGTGGGACTGTCTAGCACAGATACGCAGTATTTT. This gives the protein CASSVGLSSTDTQYF.

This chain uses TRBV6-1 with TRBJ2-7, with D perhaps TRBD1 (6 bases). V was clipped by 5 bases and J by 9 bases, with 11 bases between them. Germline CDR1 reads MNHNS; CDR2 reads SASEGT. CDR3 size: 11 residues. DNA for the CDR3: TGTGCCAGCAGTTATGGGGGCAGGCAGTACTTC. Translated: CASSYGGRQYF.

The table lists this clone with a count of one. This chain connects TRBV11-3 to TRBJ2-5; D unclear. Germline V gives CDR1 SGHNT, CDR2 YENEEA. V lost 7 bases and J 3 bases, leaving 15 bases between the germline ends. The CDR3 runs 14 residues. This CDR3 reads CASNSRYTKETQYF. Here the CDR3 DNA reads TGTGCCAGCAACTCCCGGTACACAAAAGAGACCCAGTACTTC.

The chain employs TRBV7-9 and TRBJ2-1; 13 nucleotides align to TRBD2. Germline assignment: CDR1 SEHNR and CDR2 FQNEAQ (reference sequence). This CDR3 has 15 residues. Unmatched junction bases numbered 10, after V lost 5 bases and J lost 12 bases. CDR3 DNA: TGTGCCAGCAGCCTTGGACTAGCGGGAGTGGCCCCGCAGTTCTTC. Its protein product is CASSLGLAGVAPQFF.

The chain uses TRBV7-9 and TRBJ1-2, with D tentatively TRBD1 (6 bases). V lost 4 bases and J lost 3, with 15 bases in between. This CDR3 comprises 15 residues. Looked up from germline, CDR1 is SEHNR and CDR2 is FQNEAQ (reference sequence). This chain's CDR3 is CASSSERGRDYGYTF. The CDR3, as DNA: TGTGCCAGCAGCTCTGAGCGGGGGCGCGACTATGGCTACACCTTC.